A single sample is the source of the 26 T cell receptor beta chains below, sequenced in a study of OX40 agonist ivuxolimab in advanced cancers. The protocol used for the library was the immunoSEQ multiplex PCR assay. Imported from immuneACCESS, the table was reduced by TCRdb to in-frame sequences with V and J called. These copies leave out some clones; in studies compared against another copy, an unresolved V gene accounts for under half, and the cause of the remainder is not known. This sample has fewer than 75,000 clones in its table, and roughly 90% of those were observed once. In total, the top ten clones hold 0.67% of the sample. The sample here was CD4+ or CD8+ T cells sorted from blood, taken in a trial of the OX40 agonist ivuxolimab. These TCRs come from an adult with an advanced solid tumor such as melanoma, head and neck, liver or kidney cancer.

V gene TRBV15 combines with J gene TRBJ2-7; 7 nucleotides agree with TRBD2. The CDR3 covers 18 residues. V shed 5 bases and J 2 bases; nucleotides not matched to a gene: 18. Germline V gene sequence: CDR1 LNHNV, CDR2 YYDKDF (reference sequence). The CDR3 protein is CATSGFGAGETRTYEQYF. The CDR3, as DNA: TGTGCCACCAGCGGGTTCGGGGCGGGAGAAACCCGAACCTACGAGCAGTACTTC.

The chain combines TRBV15 with TRBJ1-1; D might be TRBD1 (5 bases). Germline V CDR1 and CDR2: LNHNV, YYDKDF (reference sequence). This CDR3 region has 13 residues. The V gene lost 0 bases and the J gene lost 5 bases, with 7 bases spanning the gap. Here the CDR3 reads CATSRDEGTEAFF. For the CDR3, the DNA is TGTGCCACCAGCAGAGATGAGGGGACTGAAGCTTTCTTT.

This clone came up once. The chain joins TRBV7-3 to TRBJ1-1; D unclear. The CDR3 extends over 15 amino acids. Deletions cut 5 bases from V and 2 bases from J, with 15 bases between. Germline CDR1 SGHTA, CDR2 FQGTGA. The CDR3 DNA reads TGTGCCAGCAGCCCCAGTGCGGTTGGCAACACTGAAGCTTTCTTT. Residues: CASSPSAVGNTEAFF.

This rearrangement joins TRBV5-8 to TRBJ2-7; D could derive from TRBD1 or TRBD2 (5 bases each). The CDR3 covers 15 residues. Deletions cut 0 bases from V and 3 bases from J, with 13 bases between. Germline-derived CDR1 and CDR2 are SGHTS and YDEGEE. CDR3: CASSLGTGTIYEQYF. DNA of the CDR3: TGTGCCAGCAGCTTGGGGACCGGGACCATCTACGAGCAGTACTTC.

The V gene is TRBV5-6, the J gene TRBJ2-2; D unresolved. Germline values: CDR1 SGHDT, CDR2 YYEEEE. The CDR3 consists of 12 residues. The V and J ends lost 3 bases and 7 bases respectively, with 7 bases between them. CDR3 nucleotide sequence: TGTGCCAGCAGCTCCCAAGGCGGGGAGCTGTTTTTT. This gives the protein CASSSQGGELFF.

The CDR3 protein is CASSQDRGSGNTIYF. The CDR3, as DNA: TGTGCCAGCTCACAGGACAGGGGATCTGGAAACACCATATATTTT. The chain combines TRBV18 with TRBJ1-3; 9 bases fit TRBD1. Trimming removed 4 bases from V and 1 base from J; junction bases left unmatched: 2. The CDR3 is 15 amino acids. The germline gives CDR1 KGHSH, CDR2 LQKENI. Full variable domain (rest looked up from reference TRBV18 and TRBJ1-3): NAGVMQNPRHLVRRRGQEARLRCSPMKGHSHVYWYRQLPEEGLKFMVYLQKENIIDESGMPKERFSAEFPKEGPSILRIQQVVRGDSAAYFCASSQDRGSGNTIYFGEGSWLTVV.

V usage is TRBV6-1 and J usage is TRBJ1-5; possibly TRBD1 for D (5 bases). V dropped 2 bases and J dropped 2 bases, with 10 bases sitting between them. Germline assignment: CDR1 MNHNS and CDR2 SASEGT. This CDR3 region has 15 residues. CDR3 nucleotides: TGTGCCAGCAGTGAACAGGGAGGTGGCAATCAGCCCCAGCATTTT. This sequence encodes CASSEQGGGNQPQHF.

J is TRBJ2-7 and V is TRBV6-5; D is uncertain. Germline CDR1 is MNHEY and CDR2 is SVGAGI. CDR3 length: 12 amino acids. V shed 6 bases and J shed 6 bases, with 12 bases lying between them. The CDR3 protein is CASSSWTREQYF. The CDR3 bases are TGTGCCAGCAGCTCTTGGACCCGCGAGCAGTACTTC.

CDR3 DNA sequence: TGTGCCAGCAGCTTAGGGACCGTATCCTACAATGAGCAGTTCTTC. Amino acids: CASSLGTVSYNEQFF. The chain links TRBV7-2 to TRBJ2-1; D gene uncertain. Germline V gene data show CDR1 as SGHTA and CDR2 as FQGNSA. CDR3 size: 15 residues. The V and J ends lost 1 base and 1 base respectively, with 8 bases between them.

This chain uses TRBV18 with TRBJ2-5; 12 positions match TRBD2. The junction had 13 bases not matched to a gene; V was cut back by 5 bases and J by 3 bases. The CDR3 is 18 residues long. The V gene's germline CDR1 is KGHSH and CDR2 LQKENI. CDR3 residues: CASSSTHGLAGLKETQYF. The CDR3 bases are TGTGCCAGCTCATCTACTCACGGACTAGCGGGACTGAAAGAGACCCAGTACTTC.

This clone was detected once. J is TRBJ1-5 and V is TRBV19; 11 nucleotides align to TRBD1. V lost 8 bases to trimming and J lost 0 bases; unmatched junction nucleotides: 12. Germline CDR1 is LNHDA and CDR2 is SQIVND (reference sequence). This CDR3 spans 18 amino acids. The CDR3 DNA is TGTGCCAGTTCAGTTTGGGGACAGGGGGAATATAGCAATCAGCCCCAGCATTTT. Protein product: CASSVWGQGEYSNQPQHF.

V gene TRBV10-3 combines with J gene TRBJ2-1, with 8 bases matching TRBD2. Trimming took 4 bases from V and 1 from J; bases not matched to a gene: 15. This CDR3 has 19 amino acids. Per germline, CDR1 ENHRY and CDR2 SYGVKD. The CDR3, as DNA: TGTGCCATCAGTGGAGGGACTAGAGGGATCTTAAGGTCCTACAATGAGCAGTTCTTC. This codes for CAISGGTRGILRSYNEQFF.

The chain recombines TRBV25-1 with TRBJ1-3; possible D gene TRBD1, 6 bases. V was shortened by 4 bases and J by 0 bases, with 7 bases between the two germline ends. This CDR3 is built from 14 residues. Germline lookup yields CDR1 MGHDK and CDR2 SYGVNS. CDR3 sequence (DNA): TGTGCCAGCAGTGGGACAGCCTCTGGAAACACCATATATTTT. This sequence encodes CASSGTASGNTIYF.

The chain uses TRBV4-2 and TRBJ2-7, with D tentatively TRBD1 (6 bases). This CDR3 region has 16 residues. Trimming took 0 bases from V and 3 from J, leaving 15 bases between them. Germline-derived CDR1 and CDR2 are LGHNA and YNFKEQ. In nucleotides, the CDR3 is TGTGCCAGCAGCCAAGAAGAGAGGACAGCGATCTACGAGCAGTACTTC. Protein: CASSQEERTAIYEQYF.

About this clone: Other DNA sequences within the sample encode an identical CDR3. CDR3 sequence (DNA): TGCGCCAGCAGCTTGGTCCAAGAGACCCAGTACTTC. The encoded protein is CASSLVQETQYF. V and J are TRBV5-1 and TRBJ2-5; D is uncertain. Trimming stripped 0 bases from V and 1 base from J, with 1 base between. The CDR3 spans 12 residues. The germline V gene encodes CDR1 SGHRS and CDR2 YFSETQ.

The J gene is TRBJ1-1, the V gene TRBV18; weak D call: TRBD1 (6 bases). Per the germline V gene, CDR1 is KGHSH and CDR2 is LQKENI. The CDR3 is made up of 14 amino acids. Trimming took 4 bases from V and 4 from J, leaving 13 bases between them. The CDR3 sequence is CASSQVKGVTEAFF. The CDR3 DNA reads as TGTGCCAGCTCACAGGTTAAGGGGGTCACTGAAGCTTTCTTT.

V gene TRBV29-1 combines with J gene TRBJ2-2; 7 positions agree with TRBD1. The V and J ends lost 4 bases and 5 bases, in that order; junction bases with no gene match: 10. Germline CDR1 SQVTM, CDR2 ANQGSEA. The CDR3 sequence is 15 residues long. CDR3 in DNA: TGCAGCGTTGGTAACAGGGGTTGGGGGACCGGGGAGCTGTTTTTT. Translating gives CSVGNRGWGTGELFF.

J is TRBJ1-1 and V is TRBV6-1, with a tentative D call TRBD1 (6 bases). This CDR3 is built from 13 residues. From germline, CDR1 is MNHNS and CDR2 SASEGT. V dropped 9 bases and J dropped 2 bases, with 13 bases sitting between them. The chain's CDR3 is CASSRGTNTEAFF. CDR3 in DNA: TGTGCCAGTTCAAGGGGGACCAACACTGAAGCTTTCTTT.

The chain combines TRBV30 with TRBJ1-5; D gene uncertain. There are 13 residues in the CDR3. The germline gives CDR1 GTSNPN, CDR2 SVGIG (reference sequence). Trimming stripped 2 bases from V and 0 bases from J, with 5 bases between. The CDR3 is CAWSRYSNQPQHF. The CDR3 region has the DNA TGTGCCTGGAGTAGGTATAGCAATCAGCCCCAGCATTTT.

This chain links TRBV6-1 with TRBJ2-5; TRBD2 aligns across 8 bases. The assigned J gene may be wrong: the sequence end matches TRBJ2-7 better. The CDR3 totals 14 residues. CDR1 and CDR2 (germline): MNHNS, SASEGT. The CDR3, as DNA: TGTGCCAGCACCCCGAGCGGGGGACCCTACGAGCAGTACTTC. Protein: CASTPSGGPYEQYF.

Remarks on this clone: This sample includes further DNA sequences coding for the same CDR3. The V gene is TRBV6-6, the J gene TRBJ2-6, with a tentative D call TRBD1 (5 bases). The CDR3 is 15 residues long. V was trimmed by 6 bases and J by 2 bases, leaving 11 bases between them. Germline CDR1 MNHNY, CDR2 SVGAGI (reference sequence). The CDR3: CASSLRGAGANVLTF. DNA for the CDR3: TGTGCCAGCAGCCTTAGGGGCGCTGGGGCCAACGTCCTGACTTTC.

The rearrangement uses TRBV18 and TRBJ1-3, with D perhaps matching TRBD1 (5 bases). The ends were cut back, 6 bases at V and 6 bases at J, with 15 bases in the middle. This CDR3 is built from 14 residues. The germline CDR1 and CDR2 sequences are KGHSH and LQKENI. CDR3 sequence (DNA): TGTGCCAGCTCGGGACGTGGGGCGACAAACACCATATATTTT. This codes for CASSGRGATNTIYF.

The V gene is TRBV29-1, the J gene TRBJ2-3, with D hard to call. Germline lookup yields CDR1 SQVTM and CDR2 ANQGSEA. Deletions cut 8 bases from V and 2 bases from J, with 20 bases between. The CDR3 is made up of 15 amino acids. The DNA of the CDR3 is TGCAGCATACAACCCCCTGGGAAACTCACAGATACGCAGTATTTT. Translating gives CSIQPPGKLTDTQYF.

The chain combines TRBV18 with TRBJ1-2; 7 positions match TRBD1. Germline loops: CDR1 KGHSH, CDR2 LQKENI. The CDR3 sequence is 14 residues long. V gave up 3 bases and J gave up 4 bases; unmatched junction bases: 5. Here the CDR3 reads CASSPSGQLYGYTF. CDR3 DNA sequence: TGTGCCAGCTCACCCTCGGGACAGCTCTATGGCTACACCTTC. The variable domain in full, completed from reference TRBV18 and TRBJ1-2, reads NAGVMQNPRHLVRRRGQEARLRCSPMKGHSHVYWYRQLPEEGLKFMVYLQKENIIDESGMPKERFSAEFPKEGPSILRIQQVVRGDSAAYFCASSPSGQLYGYTFGSGTRLTVV.

The chain joins TRBV10-3 to TRBJ1-1; 9 bases map to TRBD1. V trimming: 7 bases; J trimming: 2 bases; junction bases outside the gene matches: 5. Germline CDR1 reads ENHRY; CDR2 reads SYGVKD. This CDR3 comprises 14 residues. The CDR3 DNA is TGTGCCATCAAGGGACAGGGACGAAACACTGAAGCTTTCTTT. Translated, it gives CAIKGQGRNTEAFF.

This rearrangement joins TRBV2 to TRBJ2-1; D ambiguous. The germline V and J ends were trimmed by 6 bases and 5 bases, with 17 bases remaining between them. CDR3 length equals 15 residues. Germline V gene sequence: CDR1 SNHLY, CDR2 FYNNEI. The CDR3 region has the DNA TGTGCCAGCAGCAACCAAGACCCTGGCCACAATGAGCAGTTCTTC. Translation: CASSNQDPGHNEQFF.